These 17 T cell receptor beta chains came from one sample sequenced in a study of T cells after yellow fever vaccination. Via MiXCR, TCRdb re-called the 5' RACE reads, giving one row per CDR3 protein. The table includes 400,000 to 450,000 distinct CDR3 sequences, 18% detected once. This material consisted of PBMCs, taken before the yellow fever booster vaccination. The origin of the receptors is a man aged 18-30 years who received the YFV17D yellow fever vaccine.

The genes are TRBV12-3 or TRBV12-4 and TRBJ2-1; D is uncertain. V dropped 2 bases and J dropped 0 bases, with 8 bases sitting between them. This CDR3 has 15 amino acids. CDR3 bases: TGTGCCAGCAGTTTATGGCAGACCTCCTACAATGAGCAGTTCTTC. Protein sequence: CASSLWQTSYNEQFF.

A few counts support this clonotype. The V and J genes are TRBV11-2 and TRBJ2-1; TRBD1 or TRBD2 may be the D gene (5 bases each). Germline lookup yields CDR1 SGHAT and CDR2 FQNNGV. The V end was cut by 5 bases, the J end by 1 base, with 18 bases between. This CDR3 spans 17 amino acids. The chain's CDR3 is CASSPYGAVRSYNEQFF. In DNA form, the CDR3 reads TGTGCCAGCAGCCCCTACGGGGCGGTGAGGTCCTACAATGAGCAGTTCTTC.

V is TRBV4-2 and J is TRBJ2-4; D not resolved. Germline V gene data show CDR1 as LGHNA and CDR2 as YNFKEQ. Trimming took off 4 bases at V and 3 bases at J, with 10 bases between the two ends. This CDR3 is built from 14 residues. The CDR3 DNA reads as TGTGCCAGCAGCCCCGGAAAAGGCAAAAACATTCAGTACTTC. It yields the protein CASSPGKGKNIQYF.

The CDR3 nucleotides read TGTGCCAGCAGCTTATATCGGGAGGGATTCGAGCAGTACTTC. It translates to CASSLYREGFEQYF. The genes are TRBV7-6 and TRBJ2-7; TRBD2 matches at 8 bases. From germline, CDR1 is SGHVS and CDR2 FNYEAQ. The CDR3 has 14 residues. J lost 6 bases, V lost 2 bases, and 6 bases had no gene match.

This sequence joins TRBV4-3 and TRBJ1-2, with 7 bases lining up with TRBD1. Looked up from germline, CDR1 is LGHNA and CDR2 is YSLEER. The CDR3 length is 15 residues. V lost 1 base and J lost 3; bases outside the gene matches: 5. The CDR3 DNA follows: TGCGCCAGCAGCCAAGCCGGACAGGAGTACTATGGCTACACCTTC. It specifies CASSQAGQEYYGYTF.

This chain connects TRBV3-1 to TRBJ1-2; no definite D call. The CDR3 extends over 13 amino acids. The ends were cut back, 0 bases at V and 8 bases at J, with 10 bases in the middle. CDR1 is LGHDT and CDR2 is YNNKEL in the germline V gene (reference sequence). The CDR3 sequence is CASSQEAPSGYTF. In DNA form, the CDR3 reads TGTGCCAGCAGCCAAGAGGCCCCGTCGGGCTACACCTTC.

This clonotype was recorded a few times. The chain joins TRBV4-1 to TRBJ1-2, with D possibly TRBD1 on 6 matching bases. V was pared by 1 base and J by 14 bases, with 23 bases between. The V gene's germline CDR1 is MGHRA and CDR2 YSYEKL. The CDR3 consists of 15 residues. CDR3 loop: CASSQGGGYGQKSTF. CDR3 in DNA: TGCGCCAGCAGCCAAGGGGGGGGTTACGGACAGAAGAGTACCTTC.

This clonotype came up many times. At one end the junction does not follow the germline gene, possibly because of a read error. The chain joins TRBV7-7 to TRBJ1-1, with a possible D match to TRBD1 (5 bases). CDR1 and CDR2 from the germline V gene are SSHAT and FNYEAQ (reference sequence). The CDR3 is 13 residues long. CDR3 DNA sequence: TGTGCTAGCAGCCGGGACTTTTCCACTGAAGCTTTCTTT. Translating gives CASSRDFSTEAFF.

The rearrangement links TRBV20-1 to TRBJ1-2; D possibly corresponds to TRBD1 (6 bases). Germline V gives CDR1 DFQATT, CDR2 SNEGSKA (reference sequence). V was shortened by 1 base and J by 0 bases, with 12 bases between the two germline ends. The CDR3 runs 15 residues. CDR3 in DNA: TGCAGTGCTAGAGTTACGGGACAAACTAACTATGGCTACACCTTC. Protein: CSARVTGQTNYGYTF.

The chain uses TRBV10-2 and TRBJ2-5; D uncertain. Between the trimmed V and J ends, which lost 8 bases and 2 bases, there was a span of 12 bases. The CDR3 runs to 13 residues. The germline V gene has CDR1 WSHSY and CDR2 SAAADI. CDR3 nucleotides: TGCGCCAGCGCCCAACAGCGACAAGAGACCCAGTACTTC. Translated: CASAQQRQETQYF.

This clonotype was observed a single time. V and J are TRBV20-1 and TRBJ2-3; maybe TRBD1 (6 bases). Germline CDR1 and CDR2: DFQATT and SNEGSKA (reference sequence). V was pared by 6 bases and J by 3 bases, with 16 bases between. This CDR3 is 14 amino acids long. In DNA, the CDR3 is TGCAGTGCCAAGGACAGTGTAAGGACAGATACGCAGTATTTT. Translation gives CSAKDSVRTDTQYF.

The chain links TRBV5-1 to TRBJ1-3; D gene ambiguous. Germline V lookup: CDR1 SGHRS, CDR2 YFSETQ. V was cut by 4 bases and J by 4 bases, with 6 bases left in between. The CDR3 totals 12 residues. The CDR3: CASSADGNTIYF. For the CDR3, the DNA is TGCGCCAGCAGCGCGGACGGAAACACCATATATTTT.

The table lists this clonotype with a few counts. The chain carries TRBV4-3 and TRBJ1-1; 12 nucleotides agree with TRBD1. The CDR3 has 15 residues. Germline values: CDR1 LGHNA, CDR2 YSLEER. The V segment lost 0 bases and the J segment 9 bases; nucleotides outside the gene matches: 5. The DNA for the CDR3 is TGCGCCAGCAGCCAAGATCAAGGGACAGGGGGCCAAGCTTTCTTT. Its protein product is CASSQDQGTGGQAFF.

This clonotype was counted a single time. The CDR3 DNA follows: TGTGCCAGCAGCCAGGACTGGAACACTGAAGCTTTCTTT. Amino acids: CASSQDWNTEAFF. The chain uses TRBV9 and TRBJ1-1; D uncertain. The germline gives CDR1 SGDLS, CDR2 YYNGEE. Trimming left V 4 bases short and J 1 base short, with 8 bases between. CDR3 length equals 13 residues.

In this sample, this clonotype turned up a few times. The rearrangement joins TRBV29-1 to TRBJ1-5, with a weak D call TRBD1 (5 bases). This CDR3 is built from 13 residues. Trimming stripped 5 bases from V and 4 bases from J, with 12 bases between. Per germline, CDR1 SQVTM and CDR2 ANQGSEA. CDR3 bases: TGCAGCGTTCAAACGTCAGGGAATCAGCCCCAGCATTTT. Translation gives CSVQTSGNQPQHF.

For this clonotype: Relative to the germline gene, one junction end is altered; a read error may explain this. This chain uses TRBV7-7 with TRBJ2-1, with 11 bases aligning to TRBD2. CDR1 is SSHAT, CDR2 FNYEAQ, per germline (reference sequence). The CDR3 loop spans 15 amino acids. CDR3 DNA sequence: TGTGCTAGCAGCATGACTAGCGGGGATTACAATGAGCAGTTCTTC. This sequence encodes CASSMTSGDYNEQFF.

This clonotype came up a few times. The J gene is TRBJ1-1, the V gene TRBV12-3 or TRBV12-4; D unresolved. The CDR3 has 14 residues. Trimming removed 3 bases at V and 1 base at J, with 9 bases between. The CDR3 nucleotides are TGTGCCAGCAGTTTCATCACATGGAACACTGAAGCTTTCTTT. This gives the protein CASSFITWNTEAFF.